This T cell receptor beta chain originates from a study of cytomegalovirus exposure and HLA in healthy donors. The PCR ran on 60 Vbeta and 13 Jbeta primers. The assay was immunoSEQ multiplex PCR, and TCRdb's table has in-frame clones only and misses some. In the table there are 150,000 to 200,000 clones, roughly 82% of which are singletons. Study-level findings and limits: Later on, an analysis tied 18,000 or so TCR beta sequences to HLA alleles at 0.05 false discovery rate. Later on, a genetic analysis was performed. It linked a missense variant in DCLRE1C with V- and J-gene trimming of TCR beta. DRB1 had the most TCR associations and HLA-C the fewest, a later analysis found, with rates varying by HLA locus. In vitro work confirmed that a few CMV-associated chains recognize CMV antigens.

About this clone itself: Its antigen remains unknown.

Sequencing was performed on PBMCs. The source is a man over 45 in good health and CMV-seropositive.

In DNA form, the CDR3 reads TGTGCCATCAGACAAAAGGGACAGGGGAGCTCCTACGAGCAGTACTTC. Its protein product is CAIRQKGQGSSYEQYF. The V call is TRBV10-3, the J call TRBJ2-7, with 10 bases aligning to TRBD1. In germline, CDR1 is ENHRY, CDR2 SYGVKD. After removal of 6 bases from V and 0 bases from J, the junction contained 8 bases not matched to a gene. The CDR3 is made up of 16 amino acids.